This paragraph reports one TCR beta chain. Its cognate antigen is unknown. This entry belongs to a study of shared clonotypes between healthy human individuals. Study-level results: Inspection by rarefaction showed sorted-subset sequencing to be incomplete despite large depth.

Germline values: CDR1 SGDLS, CDR2 YYNGEE. The CDR3 is made up of 19 amino acids. Trimming shortened V by 0 bases and J by 0 bases, and 18 bases separated the two germline ends. Across several immunoSEQ plates, the genomic DNA of each subset was split evenly. Original methodology: ImmunoSEQ output lacked quality scores and full-length reads, limiting matched filtering. Repertoires were generated with immunoSEQ multiplex PCR, while TCRdb's copy carries only in-frame clones and drops some. The V and J calls and clone size come from that table; D and trimming were worked out from the DNA. The sample consists of roughly 1,800,000 clones, 85% to 95% of them appearing once. Naive CD8 populations comprised CD45RO-negative cells positively selected for CCR7, excluding terminally differentiated effector memory CD45RA+ cells.

The material sequenced was naive CD8+ T cells sorted from blood. The V call is TRBV9, the J call TRBJ2-2; TRBD1 or TRBD2 may be the D gene (5 bases each). The receptor was derived from a man aged 18 to 30 in good health. CDR3 protein: CASSVVADSGPPNTGELFF. The CDR3 DNA reads TGTGCCAGCAGCGTAGTCGCCGATTCGGGACCTCCGAACACCGGGGAGCTGTTTTTT.